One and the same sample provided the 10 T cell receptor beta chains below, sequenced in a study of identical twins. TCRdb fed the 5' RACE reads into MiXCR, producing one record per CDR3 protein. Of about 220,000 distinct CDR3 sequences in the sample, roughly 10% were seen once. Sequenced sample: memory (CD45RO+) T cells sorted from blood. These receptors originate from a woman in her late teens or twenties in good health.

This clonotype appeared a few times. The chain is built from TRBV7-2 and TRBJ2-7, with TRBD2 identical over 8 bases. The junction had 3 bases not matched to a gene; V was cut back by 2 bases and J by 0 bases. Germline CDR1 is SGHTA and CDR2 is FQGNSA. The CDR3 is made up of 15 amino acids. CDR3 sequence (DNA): TGTGCCAGCAGCTTACAGACTAGCGCCTCCTACGAGCAGTACTTC. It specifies CASSLQTSASYEQYF.

CDR3 sequence reads: CASSPFFGPGGTGELFF. The DNA for the CDR3 is TGTGCCAGCAGCCCTTTCTTTGGTCCGGGAGGGACCGGGGAGCTGTTTTTT. The chain is built from TRBV7-2 and TRBJ2-2; 8 bases match TRBD2. V lost 5 bases to trimming and J lost 5 bases; unmatched junction nucleotides: 13. CDR3 length: 17 amino acids. CDR1 and CDR2 from the germline V gene are SGHTA and FQGNSA.

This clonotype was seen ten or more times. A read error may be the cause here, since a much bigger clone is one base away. The chain's CDR3 is CASSLDNQPQHF. The CDR3 DNA is TGTGCCAGCAGCCTGGACAATCAGCCCCAGCATTTT. This chain uses TRBV7-9 with TRBJ1-5; D not certain. Germline-derived CDR1 and CDR2 are SEHNR and FQNEAQ (reference sequence). Trimming removed 5 bases from V and 3 bases from J, with 5 bases in between. There are 12 residues in the CDR3. The whole variable domain, remainder taken from reference TRBV7-9 and TRBJ1-5, is DTGVSQNPRHKITKRGQNVTFRCDPISEHNRLYWYRQTLGQGPEFLTYFQNEAQLEKSRLLSDRFSAERPKGSFSTLEIQRTEQGDSAMYLCASSLDNQPQHFGDGTRLSIL.

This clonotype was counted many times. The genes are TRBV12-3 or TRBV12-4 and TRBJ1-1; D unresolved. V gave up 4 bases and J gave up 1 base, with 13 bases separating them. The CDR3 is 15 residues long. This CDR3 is CASSSYKSGNTEAFF. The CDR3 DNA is TGTGCCAGCAGTTCCTACAAGTCAGGGAACACTGAAGCTTTCTTT.

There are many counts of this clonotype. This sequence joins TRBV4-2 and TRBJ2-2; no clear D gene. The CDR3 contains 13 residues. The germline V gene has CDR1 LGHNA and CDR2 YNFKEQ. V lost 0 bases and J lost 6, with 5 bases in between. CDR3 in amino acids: CASSQDRSGELFF. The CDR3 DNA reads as TGTGCCAGCAGCCAAGACCGATCCGGGGAGCTGTTTTTT.

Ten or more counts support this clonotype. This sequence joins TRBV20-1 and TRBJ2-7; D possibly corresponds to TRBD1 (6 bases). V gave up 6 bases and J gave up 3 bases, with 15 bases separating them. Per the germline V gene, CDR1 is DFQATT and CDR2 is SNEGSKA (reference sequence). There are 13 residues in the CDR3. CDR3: CSANPLDSYEQYF. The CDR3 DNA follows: TGCAGTGCCAACCCCTTGGACAGCTACGAGCAGTACTTC.

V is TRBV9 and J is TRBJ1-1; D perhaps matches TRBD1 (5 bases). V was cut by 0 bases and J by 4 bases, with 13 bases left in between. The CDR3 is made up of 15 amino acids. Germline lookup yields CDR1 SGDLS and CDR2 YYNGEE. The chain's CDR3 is CASSVDGARGTEAFF. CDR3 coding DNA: TGTGCCAGCAGCGTAGACGGGGCGCGCGGCACTGAAGCTTTCTTT.

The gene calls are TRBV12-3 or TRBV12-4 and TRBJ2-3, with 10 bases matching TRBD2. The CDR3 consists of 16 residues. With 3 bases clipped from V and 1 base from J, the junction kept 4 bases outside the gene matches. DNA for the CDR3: TGTGCCAGCAGTTTTAGGAGCGGGGGGGGCACAGATACGCAGTATTTT. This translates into CASSFRSGGGTDTQYF.

For the CDR3, the DNA is TGTGCCAGCAGCGTAGGAGACGGGGAATCGAACGAGCAGTACTTC. It specifies CASSVGDGESNEQYF. This chain joins TRBV9 and TRBJ2-7; D perhaps matches TRBD2 (5 bases). The germline V gene encodes CDR1 SGDLS and CDR2 YYNGEE. This CDR3 comprises 15 residues. Trimming took 0 bases from V and 5 from J, leaving 15 bases between them.

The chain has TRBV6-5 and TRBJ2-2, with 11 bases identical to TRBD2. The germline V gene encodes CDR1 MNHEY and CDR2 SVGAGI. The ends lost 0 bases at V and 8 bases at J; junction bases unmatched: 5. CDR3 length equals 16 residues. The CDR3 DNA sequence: TGTGCCAGCAGTTACTCTCAGACTAGCGGGACAGGGGAGCTGTTTTTT. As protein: CASSYSQTSGTGELFF.